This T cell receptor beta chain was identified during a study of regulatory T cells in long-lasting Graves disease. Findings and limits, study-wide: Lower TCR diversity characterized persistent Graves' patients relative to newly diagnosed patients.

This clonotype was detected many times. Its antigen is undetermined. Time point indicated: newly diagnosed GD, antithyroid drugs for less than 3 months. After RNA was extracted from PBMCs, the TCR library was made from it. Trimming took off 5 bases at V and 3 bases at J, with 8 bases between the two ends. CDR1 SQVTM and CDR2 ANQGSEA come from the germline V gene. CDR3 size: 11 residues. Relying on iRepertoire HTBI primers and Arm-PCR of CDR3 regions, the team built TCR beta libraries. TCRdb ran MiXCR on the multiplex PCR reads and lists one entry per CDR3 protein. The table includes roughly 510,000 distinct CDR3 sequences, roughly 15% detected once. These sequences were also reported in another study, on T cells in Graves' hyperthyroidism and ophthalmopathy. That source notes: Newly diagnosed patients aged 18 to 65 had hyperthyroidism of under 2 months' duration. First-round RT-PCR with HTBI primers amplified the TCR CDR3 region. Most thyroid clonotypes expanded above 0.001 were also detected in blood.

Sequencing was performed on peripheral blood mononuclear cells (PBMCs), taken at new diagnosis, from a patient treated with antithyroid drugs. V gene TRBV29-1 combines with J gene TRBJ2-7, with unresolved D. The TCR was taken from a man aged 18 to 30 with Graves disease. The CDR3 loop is CSVQPGYEQYF. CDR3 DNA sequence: TGCAGCGTTCAGCCGGGCTACGAGCAGTACTTC.